These T cell receptor beta chains were read from a single sample in a study of shared clonotypes between healthy human individuals. Assay: immunoSEQ multiplex PCR; the TCRdb copy retains only in-frame clones and omits some. Of about 1.5 million clones detected, approximately 98% appear once; the ten largest clones hold roughly 0.45%. Sequencing input: naive CD4+ T cells sorted from blood. These receptors came from a man aged 30 to 39 in good health. Each CDR3 is given with its conserved first and last residue. Each record gives: clone size, J gene, V gene, D gene, CDR3 protein, CDR3 DNA. D genes are given only for firm matches. Size values are once, few and many counts, or a class for expanded clones, and some rows have none.

>.|TRBJ2-7|TRBV28|.
CASIRKGLVREQYF
TGTGCCAGCATCCGAAAAGGCTTAGTGCGCGAGCAGTACTTC
>.|TRBJ2-1|TRBV7-9|TRBD1
CASIKTGSYNEQFF
TGTGCCAGCATCAAGACAGGGTCCTACAATGAGCAGTTCTTC
>.|TRBJ2-5|TRBV4-3|.
CASSQGAGNGETQYF
TGCGCCAGCAGCCAAGGGGCAGGGAACGGAGAGACCCAGTACTTC
>.|TRBJ2-1|TRBV7-9|.
CASSLFDSQQQFF
TGTGCCAGCAGCTTATTTGACTCACAACAGCAGTTCTTC
>.|TRBJ1-3|TRBV7-9|TRBD1
CASRATGAGNTIYF
TGTGCCAGCAGAGCGACAGGGGCTGGAAACACCATATATTTT
>.|TRBJ2-7|TRBV7-2|.
CASSLAGAYEQYF
TGTGCCAGCAGCTTAGCAGGGGCATACGAGCAGTACTTC
>.|TRBJ2-1|TRBV7-3|TRBD1
CASSAQGSSYNEQFF
TGTGCCAGCAGCGCACAGGGGAGCTCCTACAATGAGCAGTTCTTC
>.|TRBJ2-7|TRBV11-2|TRBD1
CASSLQGTGVDEQYF
TGTGCCAGCAGCTTACAAGGGACAGGGGTCGACGAGCAGTACTTC
>.|TRBJ2-3|TRBV6-5|.
CASSYRPTDTQYF
TGTGCCAGCAGTTACCGGCCCACGGATACGCAGTATTTT
>.|TRBJ1-4|TRBV29-1|.
CSGADTSGEEKLFF
TGCAGCGGTGCCGACACCTCGGGGGAAGAAAAACTGTTTTTT
>.|TRBJ2-3|TRBV5-5|TRBD2
CASSFFGTRGTDTQYF
TGTGCCAGCAGCTTCTTTGGGACTAGGGGCACAGATACGCAGTATTTT
>.|TRBJ1-1|TRBV27|.
CASSPGVIRKNTEAFF
TGTGCCAGCAGTCCTGGCGTCATCAGGAAGAACACTGAAGCTTTCTTT
>.|TRBJ2-5|TRBV29-1|.
CSVRTWGETQYF
TGCAGCGTTAGGACTTGGGGGGAGACCCAGTACTTC
>.|TRBJ1-3|TRBV4-1|.
CASSLWTSSGNTIYF
TGCGCCAGCAGCCTGTGGACATCCTCTGGAAACACCATATATTTT
>.|TRBJ2-1|TRBV6-5|TRBD2
CASRLGLANNEQFF
TGTGCCAGCAGACTGGGACTAGCAAACAATGAGCAGTTCTTC
>.|TRBJ2-2|TRBV18|.
CASSPSSQTGELFF
TGTGCCAGCTCACCATCCTCTCAGACCGGGGAGCTGTTTTTT
>.|TRBJ2-5|TRBV19|TRBD1
CASSTGTGFLQETQYF
TGTGCCAGTAGTACCGGGACAGGGTTCTTGCAAGAGACCCAGTACTTC
>.|TRBJ1-2|TRBV4-3|.
CASSQDTGDYGYTF
TGCGCCAGCAGCCAAGATACCGGGGACTATGGCTACACCTTC
>.|TRBJ1-1|TRBV11-2|.
CASSFEINLGAFF
TGTGCCAGCAGCTTCGAGATCAACCTCGGGGCTTTCTTT
>.|TRBJ2-7|TRBV7-2|.
CASSPYLASYEQYF
TGTGCCAGCAGCCCCTACCTAGCCTCCTACGAGCAGTACTTC
>.|TRBJ2-2|TRBV9|.
CASSVAVNTGELFF
TGTGCCAGCAGCGTTGCAGTTAACACCGGGGAGCTGTTTTTT
>.|TRBJ1-5|TRBV2|.
CASSGRGDQPQHF
TGTGCCAGCAGTGGGAGGGGTGATCAGCCCCAGCATTTT
>.|TRBJ1-2|TRBV5-1|TRBD1
CASSSAPLGTGGAGSLANYGYTF
TGCGCCAGCAGCTCGGCCCCTCTCGGGACAGGGGGCGCGGGATCACTAGCTAACTATGGCTACACCTTC
>.|TRBJ2-5|TRBV5-1|TRBD2
CASSFNPAGLQETQYF
TGCGCCAGCAGCTTTAACCCAGCGGGATTACAAGAGACCCAGTACTTC
>.|TRBJ2-1|TRBV4-1|TRBD2
CASSQNSGSSYNEQFF
TGCGCCAGCAGCCAAAATAGCGGGAGCTCCTACAATGAGCAGTTCTTC
>.|TRBJ2-2|TRBV28|.
CASRPLVGELFF
TGTGCCAGCAGGCCGCTAGTCGGGGAGCTGTTTTTT
>once|TRBJ2-7|TRBV28|TRBD1
CASSLLAGGTYEQYF
TGTGCCAGCAGTTTACTCGCAGGGGGCACCTACGAGCAGTACTTC
>.|TRBJ2-7|TRBV20-1|.
CSARSSYEQYF
TGCAGTGCCCGGAGCAGCTACGAGCAGTACTTC
>.|TRBJ1-2|TRBV5-8|.
CASSGGRSGHYGYTF
TGTGCCAGCAGCGGGGGCCGGAGCGGACACTATGGCTACACCTTC
>.|TRBJ1-3|TRBV6-1|.
CASSDPGGDSGNTIYF
TGTGCCAGCAGTGACCCTGGGGGGGACTCTGGAAACACCATATATTTT
>.|TRBJ2-6|TRBV18|.
CASSHGFSGANVLTF
TGTGCCAGCTCACATGGGTTCTCTGGGGCCAACGTCCTGACTTTC
>.|TRBJ1-3|TRBV10-3|TRBD1
CAISGTASGNTIYF
TGTGCCATCAGCGGGACAGCCTCTGGAAACACCATATATTTT
>.|TRBJ2-5|TRBV20-1|.
CSASGQETQYF
TGCAGTGCTAGCGGGCAAGAGACCCAGTACTTC
>.|TRBJ2-5|TRBV11-2|TRBD2
CASSILGTSGQETQYF
TGTGCCAGCAGCATCCTCGGGACTAGCGGCCAAGAGACCCAGTACTTC
>.|TRBJ2-7|TRBV14|.
CASSLTGFYEQYF
TGTGCCAGCAGCCTCACAGGGTTCTACGAGCAGTACTTC
>.|TRBJ2-1|TRBV29-1|.
CSVGTGLTGDTRKNEQFF
TGCAGCGTTGGAACAGGCCTTACTGGGGACACCCGTAAGAATGAGCAGTTCTTC
>.|TRBJ1-2|TRBV5-4|TRBD1
CASSSPGQGKGGYTF
TGTGCCAGCAGCTCTCCGGGACAGGGCAAGGGAGGCTACACCTTC
>once|TRBJ2-1|TRBV5-1|.
CASSLGDSYNEQFF
TGCGCCAGCAGCTTAGGGGACTCCTACAATGAGCAGTTCTTC
>.|TRBJ2-2|TRBV7-6|TRBD2
CASSTPGLAGVMGTGELFF
TGTGCCAGCAGCACCCCGGGACTAGCGGGAGTAATGGGCACCGGGGAGCTGTTTTTT
>.|TRBJ2-7|TRBV28|.
CASSLFYEQYF
TGTGCCAGCAGTCTTTTCTACGAGCAGTACTTC
>.|TRBJ2-7|TRBV18|.
CASSPTTWGHEQYF
TGTGCCAGCTCACCGACGACATGGGGCCACGAGCAGTACTTC
>.|TRBJ2-7|TRBV11-2|.
CASSLEAPPYEQYF
TGTGCCAGCAGCTTGGAAGCGCCGCCCTACGAGCAGTACTTC
>.|TRBJ2-7|TRBV6-5|.
CASRNRDHHYEQYF
TGTGCCAGCAGAAACCGGGACCACCACTACGAGCAGTACTTC
>.|TRBJ2-7|TRBV7-3|TRBD2
CASSLAGGAGEQYF
TGTGCCAGCAGCTTAGCGGGGGGAGCTGGAGAGCAGTACTTC
>.|TRBJ2-1|TRBV14|TRBD2
CASSIRVAGGEQFF
TGTGCCAGCAGCATCCGGGTAGCGGGAGGTGAGCAGTTCTTC